This TCR beta chain was profiled in a study of T cells after yellow fever vaccination. Notes on the study in general: The study re-detected most primary-vaccination clones after the booster (96% CD4, 88% CD8). FACS-sorted repertoires could harbor abundant contaminating bulk-population clonotypes.

The CDR3 has 14 residues. Germline loops: CDR1 MGHDK, CDR2 SYGVNS. J was trimmed by 4 bases and V by 4 bases; bases with no gene match: 3. A few counts support this clonotype. As yet, its antigen is unknown. 5'RACE template switching added a universal primer site and UMIs to TCR cDNA. TCRdb ran MiXCR on the 5' RACE reads and lists one entry per CDR3 protein. The sample has 120,000 or so distinct CDR3 sequences, over 12% seen once. This chain uses TRBV25-1 with TRBJ2-2, with TRBD1 matching over 7 bases. The sequence derives from a man aged 18 to 29 who received the YFV17D yellow fever vaccine. The source material was CD8+ T cells sorted from PBMCs, sampled 5 days after the yellow fever booster vaccination. The CDR3 sequence is CASSAGGFTGELFF. The CDR3 DNA sequence: TGTGCCAGCAGTGCAGGGGGATTCACCGGGGAGCTGTTTTTT.